This T cell receptor (beta chain) appears in the sequencing data of a study of blood T cell repertoires in COVID-19. Here immunoSEQ multiplex PCR was the method, and the copy in TCRdb shows in-frame clones only, minus some. This sample has approximately 360,000 clones; 70% to 90% occur once, and the top ten carry 0.95% to 1.5%. A single count supports this clone. Looked up from germline, CDR1 is SGHRS and CDR2 is YFSETQ. Trimming cost V 4 bases and J 1 base, with 11 bases left between them. This CDR3 comprises 14 residues. V usage is TRBV5-1 and J usage is TRBJ2-5; D unresolved. This clonotype originated in a man in his forties or fifties with acute or convalescent COVID-19. The material sequenced was peripheral blood. The CDR3 loop reads CASSPDLIQETQYF. In nucleotides, the CDR3 is TGCGCCAGCAGCCCCGATCTAATCCAAGAGACCCAGTACTTC.